The 23 T cell receptor beta chains listed next were all sequenced from one sample in a study of cytotoxic CD8 clonotypes in ibrutinib-treated CLL. Measured with immunoSEQ multiplex PCR; TCRdb has only the in-frame clones, and not every one. Counted here are over 70,000 clones, 75% to 85% occurring once; the ten biggest clones make up more than 4.5%. Specimen: PBMCs, collected after 12 months of ibrutinib treatment. These receptors were collected from a human donor with chronic lymphocytic leukemia.

This clone was seen more than once but under ten times. The rearrangement links TRBV9 to TRBJ2-1; 8 bases are a match to TRBD2. This CDR3 is built from 14 residues. Per germline, CDR1 SGDLS and CDR2 YYNGEE. With 4 bases clipped from V and 8 bases from J, the junction kept 8 bases outside the gene matches. CDR3 nucleotide sequence: TGTGCCAGCAGCCCCGGGGGGGGCTCCTATGAGCAGTTCTTC. Translating gives CASSPGGGSYEQFF. Based on the CDR3 plus reference TRBV9 and TRBJ2-1, the full variable domain is DSGVTQTPKHLITATGQRVTLRCSPRSGDLSVYWYQQSLDQGLQFLIQYYNGEERAKGNILERFSAQQFPDLHSELNLSSLELGDSALYFCASSPGGGSYEQFFGPGTRLTVL.

V and J are TRBV7-2 and TRBJ1-2; TRBD1 matches 8 bases. The germline gives CDR1 SGHTA, CDR2 FQGNSA. This CDR3 has 13 amino acids. The V segment lost 5 bases and the J segment 8 bases; nucleotides outside the gene matches: 7. The CDR3 spells CASSVRTGRGYTF. CDR3 nucleotide sequence: TGTGCCAGCAGCGTGCGGACAGGGCGAGGCTACACCTTC. The full variable domain, its missing parts supplied by reference TRBV7-2 and TRBJ1-2, is GAGVSQSPSNKVTEKGKDVELRCDPISGHTALYWYRQSLGQGLEFLIYFQGNSAPDKSGLPSDRFSAERTGGSVSTLTIQRTQQEDSAVYLCASSVRTGRGYTFGSGTRLTVV.

This chain joins TRBV6-4 and TRBJ2-7; 10 bases match TRBD1. Looked up from germline, CDR1 is MRHNA and CDR2 is SNTAGT. Trimming took 11 bases from V and 3 from J; bases not matched to a gene: 10. This CDR3 contains 14 residues. The CDR3 here is CAVQPRDRGYEQYF. The CDR3 DNA reads TGTGCCGTCCAACCCCGGGACAGGGGCTACGAGCAGTACTTC.

In nucleotides, the CDR3 is TGTGCCAGCAGCTCCACAGATACGCAGTATTTT. Protein sequence: CASSSTDTQYF. This chain joins TRBV7-9 and TRBJ2-3; D call uncertain. V was pared by 4 bases and J by 2 bases, with 1 base between. Germline V gene sequence: CDR1 SEHNR, CDR2 FQNEAQ (reference sequence). This CDR3 spans 11 amino acids.

This chain joins TRBV5-8 and TRBJ1-1; D gene uncertain. V lost 2 bases and J 2 bases, leaving 7 bases between the germline ends. CDR3 length: 13 residues. Germline loops: CDR1 SGHTS, CDR2 YDEGEE. This chain's CDR3 is CASSFWGNTEAFF. CDR3 nucleotide sequence: TGTGCCAGCAGCTTTTGGGGTAACACTGAAGCTTTCTTT.

The rearrangement uses TRBV5-1 and TRBJ2-5, with D unclear. Germline loops: CDR1 SGHRS, CDR2 YFSETQ. The ends were cut back, 7 bases at V and 1 base at J, with 8 bases in the middle. There are 12 residues in the CDR3. In nucleotides, the CDR3 is TGCGCCAGCGCGTCAGGCCAAGAGACCCAGTACTTC. Residues: CASASGQETQYF.

The genes are TRBV7-8 and TRBJ1-1; D is unresolved. V lost 0 bases and J lost 6, with 8 bases in between. The CDR3 sequence is 13 residues long. Germline V lookup: CDR1 SGHVS, CDR2 FQNEAQ. The DNA for the CDR3 is TGTGCCAGCAGCTTAGCGGGAGGCCCTGAAGCTTTCTTT. Translation gives CASSLAGGPEAFF.

This chain uses TRBV9 with TRBJ2-3; 8 bases map to TRBD2. This CDR3 contains 15 residues. The trim removed 6 bases at V and 5 bases at J, leaving 11 bases unmatched. The V gene's germline CDR1 is SGDLS and CDR2 YYNGEE. The chain's CDR3 is CASTPGGIAGDTQYF. In DNA form, the CDR3 reads TGTGCCAGCACCCCGGGAGGGATAGCGGGAGATACGCAGTATTTT.

In this sample, this clone is medium-sized (0.01 to 0.1%). The V call is TRBV13, the J call TRBJ2-6; D uncertain. Per germline, CDR1 PRHDT and CDR2 FYEKMQ (reference sequence). The length of the CDR3 is 13 residues. Trimming stripped 6 bases from V and 0 bases from J, with 3 bases between. The CDR3 nucleotides are TGTGCCAGCAGGTACTCTGGGGCCAACGTCCTGACTTTC. Translated: CASRYSGANVLTF.

The V gene is TRBV27, the J gene TRBJ1-4, with D maybe TRBD1 (6 bases). Per germline, CDR1 MNHEY and CDR2 SMNVEV (reference sequence). This CDR3 region has 15 residues. V shed 4 bases and J shed 10 bases, with 19 bases lying between them. DNA for the CDR3: TGTGCCAGCAGTTCCCCCCCAGGGGCCGGAGGAAAACTGTTTTTT. Protein: CASSSPPGAGGKLFF.

The rearrangement uses TRBV6-5 and TRBJ2-7; D ambiguous. The CDR3 length is 12 residues. V gave up 2 bases and J gave up 4 bases, with 6 bases separating them. Germline values: CDR1 MNHEY, CDR2 SVGAGI. CDR3 protein: CASSYGQYEQYF. In nucleotides, the CDR3 is TGTGCCAGCAGTTACGGGCAGTACGAGCAGTACTTC.

The chain couples TRBV5-1 to TRBJ1-1; D might be TRBD1 (5 bases). Germline values: CDR1 SGHRS, CDR2 YFSETQ. The CDR3 runs 14 residues. V lost 7 bases and J lost 6, with 19 bases in between. The CDR3, as DNA: TGCGCCAGCTCCCCGAGCGGGGCTACCGCTGAAGCTTTCTTT. The encoded protein is CASSPSGATAEAFF.

The CDR3 loop is CASSLQGLYGYTF. In DNA form, the CDR3 reads TGTGCCAGCAGCTTACAGGGGCTGTATGGCTACACCTTC. This chain uses TRBV7-2 with TRBJ1-2, with D possibly being TRBD1 (6 bases). Germline loops: CDR1 SGHTA, CDR2 FQGNSA. The CDR3 is made up of 13 amino acids. Trimming shortened V by 2 bases and J by 5 bases, and 9 bases separated the two germline ends.

The chain uses TRBV6-1 and TRBJ1-5, with 7 positions matching TRBD1. V lost 4 bases and J lost 4; bases outside the gene matches: 7. The CDR3 is 15 amino acids. CDR1 MNHNS and CDR2 SASEGT come from the germline V gene. The CDR3 protein is CASSGSGTENQPQHF. CDR3 sequence (DNA): TGTGCCAGCAGTGGCTCCGGGACAGAGAATCAGCCCCAGCATTTT.

The genes are TRBV9 and TRBJ2-1; TRBD2 matches 12 bases. CDR1 and CDR2 from the germline V gene are SGDLS and YYNGEE. The J segment lost 7 bases and the V segment lost 0 bases, leaving 5 bases of the junction unmatched. The CDR3 is 16 residues long. In DNA form, the CDR3 reads TGTGCCAGCAGCGTAGCGGGGCTAGCGGGAGGGAATGAGCAGTTCTTC. Encoded protein: CASSVAGLAGGNEQFF.

The chain combines TRBV2 with TRBJ2-5; TRBD2 matches 7 bases. This CDR3 is 13 amino acids long. Germline CDR1 reads SNHLY; CDR2 reads FYNNEI. The V segment lost 8 bases and the J segment 4 bases; nucleotides outside the gene matches: 7. Here the CDR3 reads CASREGRGETQYF. The CDR3 bases are TGTGCCAGCCGCGAGGGGAGGGGAGAGACCCAGTACTTC. The full variable domain, completed using reference TRBV2 and TRBJ2-5, is EPEVTQTPSHQVTQMGQEVILRCVPISNHLYFYWYRQILGQKVEFLVSFYNNEISEKSEIFDDQFSVERPDGSNFTLKIRSTKLEDSAMYFCASREGRGETQYFGPGTRLLVL.

The genes are TRBV5-4 and TRBJ2-7; 11 nucleotides match TRBD2. J lost 4 bases, V lost 4 bases, and 7 bases had no gene match. Germline values: CDR1 SGHNT, CDR2 YYREEE (reference sequence). The CDR3 extends over 15 amino acids. The CDR3 loop reads CASSPRLAGKYEQYF. The CDR3 DNA follows: TGTGCCAGCAGCCCCCGACTAGCGGGAAAATACGAGCAGTACTTC.

This chain links TRBV28 with TRBJ1-5; tentatively, D is TRBD1 (5 bases). The V end was cut by 6 bases, the J end by 7 bases, with 13 bases between. Germline V gives CDR1 MDHEN, CDR2 SYDVKM. The CDR3 consists of 13 residues. The CDR3 nucleotides are TGTGCCAGCAGAGTTTCGACAGCCCAGCCCCAGCATTTT. It specifies CASRVSTAQPQHF.

The gene calls are TRBV10-3 and TRBJ2-7; 11 nucleotides agree with TRBD1. Germline V gene lookup returns CDR1 ENHRY and CDR2 SYGVKD. J gave up 4 bases and V 1 base, and 6 bases lay outside the gene matches. The CDR3 sequence is 16 residues long. CDR3 bases: TGTGCCATCAGTGAGTTTGGGGACAGGGGGTCGTACGAGCAGTACTTC. This gives the protein CAISEFGDRGSYEQYF.

The chain carries TRBV28 and TRBJ1-4; D ambiguous. The CDR3 covers 14 residues. Germline CDR1 reads MDHEN; CDR2 reads SYDVKM. Trimming cost V 7 bases and J 2 bases, with 11 bases left between them. CDR3 coding DNA: TGTGCCAGCACGACACCAATCACTAATGAAAAACTGTTTTTT. Amino acid sequence: CASTTPITNEKLFF.

The chain employs TRBV6-5 and TRBJ1-6; unclear D gene. Germline loops: CDR1 MNHEY, CDR2 SVGAGI. The V end lost 7 bases, the J end lost 5 bases, and 9 bases lay between the germline ends. This CDR3 region has 13 residues. CDR3 nucleotide sequence: TGTGCCAGCATGCCCCGGGATAATTCACCCCTCCACTTT. This translates into CASMPRDNSPLHF.

This sequence joins TRBV5-6 and TRBJ2-2; perhaps TRBD2 as D (7 bases). The CDR3 is 15 amino acids. Trimming took off 1 base at V and 4 bases at J, with 11 bases between the two ends. The germline V gene encodes CDR1 SGHDT and CDR2 YYEEEE. The CDR3 is CASSLRGAGTGELFF. CDR3 nucleotides: TGTGCCAGCAGCTTGCGGGGGGCGGGCACCGGGGAGCTGTTTTTT.

V is TRBV28 and J is TRBJ1-3, with no clear D. V was trimmed by 4 bases and J by 0 bases, leaving 7 bases between them. Germline CDR1 MDHEN, CDR2 SYDVKM. This CDR3 region has 14 residues. CDR3 DNA sequence: TGTGCCAGCAGTTCCTCGAGCTCTGGAAACACCATATATTTT. Translation gives CASSSSSSGNTIYF.